The next 25 T cell receptor beta chains were all read from a single sample in a study of OX40 agonist ivuxolimab in advanced cancers. Clones were read by immunoSEQ multiplex PCR, and TCRdb kept only the in-frame ones, dropping some. Altogether under 85,000 clones are present, over 75% being singletons, with the ten largest covering roughly 3.1%. This specimen was CD4+ or CD8+ T cells sorted from blood, taken in a trial of the OX40 agonist ivuxolimab. These receptor sequences come from an adult with an advanced solid tumor such as melanoma, head and neck, liver or kidney cancer.

The chain carries TRBV4-2 and TRBJ2-5, with D perhaps matching TRBD2 (5 bases). Per germline, CDR1 LGHNA and CDR2 YNFKEQ. V lost 1 base, J lost 1 base, and 19 bases lay in between. The CDR3 runs to 18 residues. The CDR3 is CASSQVRLRGILQETQYF. The CDR3 region has the DNA TGTGCCAGCAGCCAAGTTCGACTTCGAGGGATTCTCCAAGAGACCCAGTACTTC.

V and J are TRBV28 and TRBJ1-4; D not certain. V lost 6 bases and J lost 5, with 10 bases in between. The CDR3 contains 13 residues. Germline CDR1 and CDR2: MDHEN and SYDVKM. The CDR3 region is CASRAGINEKLFF. CDR3 bases: TGTGCCAGCAGGGCAGGAATAAATGAAAAACTGTTTTTT.

The V and J genes are TRBV6-4 and TRBJ2-4; TRBD1 matches at 8 bases. CDR1 is MRHNA, CDR2 SNTAGT, per germline. This CDR3 spans 16 amino acids. Trimming removed 6 bases from V and 1 base from J; junction bases left unmatched: 8. For the CDR3, the DNA is TGTGCCAGCAGACCCTCAGGGGGCGCCGCCAAAAACATTCAGTACTTC. Protein: CASRPSGGAAKNIQYF.

Concerning this clone: The sample has other DNA sequences that encode this CDR3 too. The chain employs TRBV30 and TRBJ1-1, with TRBD1 as a possible D gene (5 bases). The CDR3 sequence is 13 residues long. Trimming cost V 5 bases and J 3 bases, with 13 bases left between them. Germline CDR1 is GTSNPN and CDR2 is SVGIG (reference sequence). CDR3 region: CAWGGRGDTEAFF. In nucleotides, the CDR3 is TGTGCCTGGGGGGGTCGGGGCGACACTGAAGCTTTCTTT.

This clone turned up a few times. The chain has TRBV14 and TRBJ2-7; D is uncertain. This CDR3 region has 11 residues. The germline V gene encodes CDR1 SGHDN and CDR2 FVKESK. The ends were cut back, 1 base at V and 8 bases at J, with 6 bases in the middle. The CDR3 reads CASSQGSKQYF. The CDR3 DNA reads TGTGCCAGCAGCCAAGGCAGTAAGCAGTACTTC.

The rearrangement joins TRBV19 to TRBJ1-1; no reliable D call. The CDR3 loop spans 15 amino acids. Germline V gene sequence: CDR1 LNHDA, CDR2 SQIVND (reference sequence). Trimming took 5 bases from V and 1 from J, leaving 14 bases between them. CDR3 protein: CASSPWEGKNTEAFF. The CDR3 DNA reads TGTGCCAGTAGTCCCTGGGAAGGGAAGAACACTGAAGCTTTCTTT.

CDR3: CASSLRGRGANVLTF. The CDR3 nucleotides are TGTGCCAGCAGTTTACGGGGACGTGGGGCCAACGTCCTGACTTTC. The rearrangement joins TRBV28 to TRBJ2-6, with D perhaps being TRBD1 or TRBD2 (5 bases each). Trimming took 2 bases from V and 3 from J, leaving 8 bases between them. Germline lookup yields CDR1 MDHEN and CDR2 SYDVKM. This CDR3 region has 15 residues.

The V call is TRBV7-8, the J call TRBJ2-2, with 9 positions matching TRBD2. Germline V gives CDR1 SGHVS, CDR2 FQNEAQ. There are 19 residues in the CDR3. V dropped 1 base and J dropped 2; count of bases not matched to a gene: 11. The CDR3 reads CASSLVMRSGGSNTGELFF. The CDR3 nucleotides read TGTGCCAGCAGCTTAGTCATGAGGAGCGGGGGGTCCAACACCGGGGAGCTGTTTTTT.

The chain carries TRBV5-6 and TRBJ1-6; the D is unclear. The germline gives CDR1 SGHDT, CDR2 YYEEEE. V was cut by 4 bases and J by 0 bases, with 14 bases left in between. The CDR3 covers 17 residues. This chain's CDR3 is CASSLTRPSSYNSPLHF. The CDR3 coding sequence is TGTGCCAGCAGCCTAACACGGCCGAGCTCCTATAATTCACCCCTCCACTTT.

The rearrangement links TRBV29-1 to TRBJ2-2; TRBD1 aligns across 9 bases. Trimming took 7 bases from V and 0 from J; bases not matched to a gene: 21. Germline values: CDR1 SQVTM, CDR2 ANQGSEA. The CDR3 totals 20 residues. The CDR3 nucleotides are TGCAGCGCTCATTGGGGGACAGGGAGAGGGTGGGAAACGAACACCGGGGAGCTGTTTTTT. Its translation is CSAHWGTGRGWETNTGELFF.

This chain uses TRBV6-5 with TRBJ1-3; D gene ambiguous. Per the germline V gene, CDR1 is MNHEY and CDR2 is SVGAGI. This CDR3 region has 15 residues. V was pared by 4 bases and J by 0 bases, with 10 bases between. The CDR3 loop is CASSWFRGSGNTIYF. CDR3 coding DNA: TGTGCCAGCAGTTGGTTCCGGGGCTCTGGAAACACCATATATTTT.

V is TRBV7-9 and J is TRBJ2-3; the match to TRBD1 covers 7 bases. The CDR3 totals 13 residues. J lost 9 bases, V lost 5 bases, and 8 bases had no gene match. Germline V gene data show CDR1 as SEHNR and CDR2 as FQNEAQ (reference sequence). CDR3 loop: CASSAQGVGTQYF. The CDR3 region has the DNA TGTGCCAGCAGCGCCCAGGGGGTTGGAACGCAGTATTTT.

The chain uses TRBV9 and TRBJ2-2, with TRBD1 identical over 7 bases. The germline gives CDR1 SGDLS, CDR2 YYNGEE. The length of the CDR3 is 13 residues. V trimming: 10 bases; J trimming: 4 bases; junction bases outside the gene matches: 7. CDR3 coding DNA: TGTGCCTCCCAGGGACAGCGCACCGGGGAGCTGTTTTTT. Residues: CASQGQRTGELFF.

The chain links TRBV19 to TRBJ2-2; 8 bases fit TRBD1. The germline V gene has CDR1 LNHDA and CDR2 SQIVND (reference sequence). The V segment lost 8 bases and the J segment 0 bases; nucleotides outside the gene matches: 8. The CDR3 runs to 16 residues. CDR3 bases: TGTGCCAGTTCGACAGGGGTGTTAACGAACACCGGGGAGCTGTTTTTT. This translates into CASSTGVLTNTGELFF. The complete variable domain, with remaining parts taken from reference TRBV19 and TRBJ2-2, reads DGGITQSPKYLFRKEGQNVTLSCEQNLNHDAMYWYRQDPGQGLRLIYYSQIVNDFQKGDIAEGYSVSREKKESFPLTVTSAQKNPTAFYLCASSTGVLTNTGELFFGEGSRLTVL.

This sequence joins TRBV5-1 and TRBJ1-2; TRBD1 matches at 7 bases. Germline V CDR1 and CDR2: SGHRS, YFSETQ. The V gene end was trimmed by 2 bases and the J gene end by 4 bases; junction bases not matched to a gene: 8. The CDR3 has 15 residues. The CDR3 nucleotides read TGCGCCAGCAGCTTAGACGGACAGGCTATCTATGGCTACACCTTC. It encodes CASSLDGQAIYGYTF.

This CDR3 is CATSTPSAGANVLTF. The CDR3 DNA reads as TGTGCCACCAGCACTCCCTCGGCGGGGGCCAACGTCCTGACTTTC. The chain employs TRBV15 and TRBJ2-6, with D unresolved. The CDR3 spans 15 residues. Trimming took off 4 bases at V and 4 bases at J, with 11 bases between the two ends. Germline CDR1 and CDR2: LNHNV and YYDKDF (reference sequence).

The chain is built from TRBV30 and TRBJ2-7; 12 bases fit TRBD1. The junction had 13 bases not matched to a gene; V was cut back by 7 bases and J by 9 bases. Germline CDR1 and CDR2: GTSNPN and SVGIG (reference sequence). The CDR3 totals 14 residues. This chain's CDR3 is CASTPGQGAGGQYF. The CDR3 nucleotides read TGTGCCTCGACTCCGGGACAGGGGGCGGGGGGGCAGTACTTC.

The chain combines TRBV5-4 with TRBJ1-1, with D possibly TRBD1 on 6 matching bases. CDR1 and CDR2 from the germline V gene are SGHNT and YYREEE (reference sequence). Trimming removed 4 bases at V and 5 bases at J, with 18 bases between. The CDR3 spans 15 residues. CDR3: CASSAAGIRGTEAFF. DNA for the CDR3: TGTGCCAGCAGCGCAGCAGGGATAAGGGGGACTGAAGCTTTCTTT.

A remark on this clone: Compared with germline, one end of the junction differs, possibly owing to a read error. The chain uses TRBV27 and TRBJ1-5; D possibly corresponds to TRBD1 (6 bases). Germline-derived CDR1 and CDR2 are MNHEY and SMNVEV (reference sequence). The CDR3 totals 12 residues. CDR3 in amino acids: CTSSKQGYSQHF. The CDR3 DNA sequence: TGTACCAGCAGTAAACAGGGTTATTCTCAGCATTTT.

The chain is built from TRBV25-1 and TRBJ2-4; no definite D call. Germline V gene lookup returns CDR1 MGHDK and CDR2 SYGVNS. Trimming removed 3 bases from V and 0 bases from J, with 12 bases in between. CDR3 size: 16 residues. DNA for the CDR3: TGTGCCAGCAGTGAGATCGGATCATCAGCCAAAAACATTCAGTACTTC. Residues: CASSEIGSSAKNIQYF.

This clone was counted a single time. The chain is built from TRBV4-1 and TRBJ1-3, with 9 bases lining up with TRBD1. The V and J ends lost 3 bases and 5 bases, in that order; junction bases with no gene match: 5. Germline V CDR1 and CDR2: MGHRA, YSYEKL. The CDR3 runs 15 residues. CDR3 region: CASSQGQGIRNTIYF. CDR3 bases: TGCGCCAGCAGCCAGGGACAGGGAATCAGAAACACCATATATTTT.

The chain uses TRBV4-2 and TRBJ1-2; perhaps TRBD1 as D (5 bases). This CDR3 is built from 15 residues. Deletions cut 0 bases from V and 5 bases from J, with 13 bases between. In germline, CDR1 is LGHNA, CDR2 YNFKEQ. DNA for the CDR3: TGTGCCAGCAGCCAAGATATCGGGGGAGGATATGGCTACACCTTC. Its protein product is CASSQDIGGGYGYTF.

CDR3 amino acids: CASKAWDHNEQFF. The CDR3 bases are TGTGCCAGCAAAGCGTGGGATCACAATGAGCAGTTCTTC. The chain combines TRBV5-8 with TRBJ2-1; D gene ambiguous. CDR3 length: 13 amino acids. Germline CDR1 and CDR2: SGHTS and YDEGEE. V lost 6 bases and J 5 bases, leaving 12 bases between the germline ends.

As concerns this clone: This same CDR3 is encoded by further DNA sequences in the sample. J is TRBJ1-1 and V is TRBV27, with a possible D match to TRBD1 (6 bases). The germline V and J ends were trimmed by 4 bases and 3 bases, with 15 bases remaining between them. The CDR3 loop spans 15 amino acids. Germline assignment: CDR1 MNHEY and CDR2 SMNVEV (reference sequence). The CDR3 sequence: CASSSGGKGDTEAFF. CDR3 DNA sequence: TGTGCCAGCAGTTCTGGGGGGAAGGGGGACACTGAAGCTTTCTTT.

V usage is TRBV7-3 and J usage is TRBJ2-1; 9 nucleotides line up with TRBD1. After removal of 5 bases from V and 9 bases from J, the junction contained 8 bases not matched to a gene. Per germline, CDR1 SGHTA and CDR2 FQGTGA. The CDR3 has 14 amino acids. Here the CDR3 reads CASSPRGQGGEQFF. As DNA, the CDR3 is TGTGCCAGCAGCCCACGGGGACAGGGAGGTGAGCAGTTCTTC.